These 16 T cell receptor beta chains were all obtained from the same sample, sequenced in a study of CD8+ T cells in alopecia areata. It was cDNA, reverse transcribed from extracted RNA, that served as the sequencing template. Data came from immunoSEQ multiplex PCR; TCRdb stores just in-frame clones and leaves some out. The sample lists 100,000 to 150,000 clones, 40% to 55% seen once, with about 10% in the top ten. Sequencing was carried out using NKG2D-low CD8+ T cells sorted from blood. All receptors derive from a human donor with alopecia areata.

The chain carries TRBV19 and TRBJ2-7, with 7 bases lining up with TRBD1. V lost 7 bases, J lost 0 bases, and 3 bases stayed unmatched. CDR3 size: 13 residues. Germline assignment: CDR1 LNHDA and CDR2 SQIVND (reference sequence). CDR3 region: CASTDRSSYEQYF. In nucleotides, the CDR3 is TGTGCCAGTACGGACAGGAGCTCCTACGAGCAGTACTTC.

CDR3: CASSQDGTPGHEQFF. CDR3 nucleotides: TGCGCCAGCAGCCAAGATGGGACGCCAGGCCATGAGCAGTTCTTC. V and J are TRBV4-3 and TRBJ2-1; the D call may be TRBD1 or TRBD2 (5 bases each). The ends were cut back, 0 bases at V and 8 bases at J, with 14 bases in the middle. The CDR3 extends over 15 amino acids. CDR1 is LGHNA and CDR2 is YSLEER in the germline V gene.

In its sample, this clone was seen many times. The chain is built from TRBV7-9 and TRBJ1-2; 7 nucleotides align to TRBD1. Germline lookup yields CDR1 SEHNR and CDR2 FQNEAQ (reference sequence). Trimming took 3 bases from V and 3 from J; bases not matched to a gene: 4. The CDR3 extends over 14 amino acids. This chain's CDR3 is CASSLGQSHYGYTF. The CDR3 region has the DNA TGTGCCAGCAGCTTGGGACAGAGCCACTATGGCTACACCTTC.

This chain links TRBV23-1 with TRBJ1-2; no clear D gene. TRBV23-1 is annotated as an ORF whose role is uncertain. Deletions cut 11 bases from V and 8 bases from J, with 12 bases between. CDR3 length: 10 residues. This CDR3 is CAHLPGGYTF. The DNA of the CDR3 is TGCGCCCACCTGCCGGGGGGCTACACCTTC.

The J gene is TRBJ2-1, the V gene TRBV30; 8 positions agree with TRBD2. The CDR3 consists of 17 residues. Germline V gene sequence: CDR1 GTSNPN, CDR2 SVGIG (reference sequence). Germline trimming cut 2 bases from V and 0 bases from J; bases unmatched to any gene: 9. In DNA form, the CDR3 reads TGTGCCTGGAGTTCGGACACGGGAGGGAGCTCCTACAATGAGCAGTTCTTC. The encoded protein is CAWSSDTGGSSYNEQFF.

The DNA of the CDR3 is TGTGCCAGCAGCGGGTGGAGGGGCGGCGAGACCCAGTACTTC. This codes for CASSGWRGGETQYF. The chain links TRBV9 to TRBJ2-5, with a weak D call TRBD2 (6 bases). The V gene's germline CDR1 is SGDLS and CDR2 YYNGEE. CDR3 length: 14 residues. Trimming left V 3 bases short and J 5 bases short, with 14 bases between.

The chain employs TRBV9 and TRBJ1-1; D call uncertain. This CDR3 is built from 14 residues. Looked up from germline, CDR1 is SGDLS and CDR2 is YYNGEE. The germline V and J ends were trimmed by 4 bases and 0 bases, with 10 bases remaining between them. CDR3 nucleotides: TGTGCCAGCAGCCCCGACGGGGTGAACACTGAAGCTTTCTTT. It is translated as CASSPDGVNTEAFF.

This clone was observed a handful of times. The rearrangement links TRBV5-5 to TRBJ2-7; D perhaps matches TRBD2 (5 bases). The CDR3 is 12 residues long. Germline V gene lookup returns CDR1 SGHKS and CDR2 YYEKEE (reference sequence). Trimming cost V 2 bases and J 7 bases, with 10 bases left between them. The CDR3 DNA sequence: TGTGCCAGCAGCTTCTCCGGGGAGGAGCAGTACTTC. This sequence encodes CASSFSGEEQYF.

The CDR3 DNA reads as TGTGCCTGGTCCGGGACGGAGGGGACTGAAGCTTTCTTT. It specifies CAWSGTEGTEAFF. The chain recombines TRBV30 with TRBJ1-1; D perhaps matches TRBD1 (5 bases). The CDR3 extends over 13 amino acids. In germline, CDR1 is GTSNPN, CDR2 SVGIG (reference sequence). V was clipped by 5 bases and J by 5 bases, with 15 bases between them.

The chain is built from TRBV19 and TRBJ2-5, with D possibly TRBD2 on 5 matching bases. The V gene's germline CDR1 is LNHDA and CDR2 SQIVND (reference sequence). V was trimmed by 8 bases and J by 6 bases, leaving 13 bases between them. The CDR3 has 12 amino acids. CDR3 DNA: TGTGCCAGTGGAGATAGCGCACAGACCCAGTACTTC. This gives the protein CASGDSAQTQYF.

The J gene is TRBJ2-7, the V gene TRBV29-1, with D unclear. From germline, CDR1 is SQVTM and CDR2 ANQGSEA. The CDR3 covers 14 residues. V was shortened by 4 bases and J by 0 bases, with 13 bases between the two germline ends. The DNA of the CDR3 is TGCAGCGTTGTTTATGGTGCCCCCTCCTACGAGCAGTACTTC. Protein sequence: CSVVYGAPSYEQYF.

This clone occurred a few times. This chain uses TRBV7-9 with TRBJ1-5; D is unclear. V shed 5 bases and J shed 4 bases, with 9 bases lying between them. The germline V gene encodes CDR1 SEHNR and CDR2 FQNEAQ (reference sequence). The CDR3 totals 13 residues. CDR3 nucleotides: TGTGCCAGCAGCGATGTTATGAATCAGCCCCAGCATTTT. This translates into CASSDVMNQPQHF.

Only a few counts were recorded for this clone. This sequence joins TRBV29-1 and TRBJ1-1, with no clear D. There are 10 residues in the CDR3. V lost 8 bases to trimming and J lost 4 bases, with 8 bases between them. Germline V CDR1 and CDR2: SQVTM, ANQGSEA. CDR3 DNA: TGCAGCTCCTGGAGCACTGAAGCTTTCTTT. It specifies CSSWSTEAFF. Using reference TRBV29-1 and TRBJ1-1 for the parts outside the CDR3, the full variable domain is SAVISQKPSRDICQRGTSLTIQCQVDSQVTMMFWYRQQPGQSLTLIATANQGSEATYESGFVIDKFPISRPNLTFSTLTVSNMSPEDSSIYLCSSWSTEAFFGQGTRLTVV.

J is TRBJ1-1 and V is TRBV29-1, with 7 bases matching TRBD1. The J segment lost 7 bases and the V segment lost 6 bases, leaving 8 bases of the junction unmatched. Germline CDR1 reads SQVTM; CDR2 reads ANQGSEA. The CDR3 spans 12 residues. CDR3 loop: CSVYGTAGEAFF. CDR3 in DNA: TGCAGCGTCTACGGGACAGCGGGTGAAGCTTTCTTT.

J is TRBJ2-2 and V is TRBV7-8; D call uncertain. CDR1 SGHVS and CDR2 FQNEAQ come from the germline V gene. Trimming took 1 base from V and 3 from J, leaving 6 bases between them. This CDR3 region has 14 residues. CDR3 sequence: CASSLVVDTGELFF. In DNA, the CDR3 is TGTGCCAGCAGCTTAGTTGTGGACACCGGGGAGCTGTTTTTT.

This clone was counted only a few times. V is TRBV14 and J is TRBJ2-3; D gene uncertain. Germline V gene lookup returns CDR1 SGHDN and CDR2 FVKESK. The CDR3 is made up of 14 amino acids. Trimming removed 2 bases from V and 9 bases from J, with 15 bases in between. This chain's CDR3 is CASSQRALWSTQYF. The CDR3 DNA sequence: TGTGCCAGCAGCCAAAGGGCGCTCTGGTCGACGCAGTATTTT.